This T cell receptor beta chain was recorded in a study of blood T cell repertoires in COVID-19. Study as a whole: Researchers got acute and convalescent COVID-19 samples from the United States, Italy and Spain.

V dropped 2 bases and J dropped 5; count of bases not matched to a gene: 2. Germline-derived CDR1 and CDR2 are SGHRS and YFSETQ. This CDR3 comprises 14 residues. In the original analysis: Amplifying reference gene primers gave estimates of nucleated cell counts. Here immunoSEQ multiplex PCR was the method, and the copy in TCRdb shows in-frame clones only, minus some. That table supplies the V and J calls and clone size; D and trimming were determined from the DNA. The sample consists of fewer than 150,000 clones, 85% to 90% of them appearing once. The chain couples TRBV5-1 to TRBJ1-1, with 11 bases matching TRBD1. The receptor comes from a woman between 45 and 60 years old with active or convalescent COVID-19. Sequenced sample: peripheral blood. The CDR3 loop reads CASSFGTGGTEAFF. The CDR3 DNA reads TGCGCCAGCAGCTTTGGGACAGGGGGGACTGAAGCTTTCTTT.